The next 23 T cell receptor beta chains were all read from a single sample in a study of T cell changes during pregnancy in multiple sclerosis. Some clones are missing from TCRdb's copy, which holds only in-frame ones; the method was immunoSEQ multiplex PCR. Of some 70,000 clones detected, roughly 90% appear once; the ten largest clones hold roughly 9.5%. This specimen consisted of peripheral blood, obtained after pregnancy. The receptors originated from a female donor in good health, enrolled as a control in a pregnancy study.

This sequence joins TRBV5-1 and TRBJ2-3; TRBD1 is a possible D gene (7 bases). V lost 4 bases to trimming and J lost 0 bases, with 12 bases between them. The CDR3 sequence is 15 residues long. Germline CDR1 is SGHRS and CDR2 is YFSETQ. CDR3 bases: TGCGCCAGCAGCCCGACAGGGACTAGCACAGATACGCAGTATTTT. The encoded protein is CASSPTGTSTDTQYF. The whole variable domain, filled in from reference TRBV5-1 and TRBJ2-3, reads KAGVTQTPRYLIKTRGQQVTLSCSPISGHRSVSWYQQTPGQGLQFLFEYFSETQRNKGNFPGRFSGRQFSNSRSEMNVSTLELGDSALYLCASSPTGTSTDTQYFGPGTRLTVL.

This chain links TRBV19 with TRBJ1-1; TRBD1 might be the D (5 bases). The CDR3 spans 11 residues. Trimming removed 7 bases from V and 11 bases from J, with 14 bases in between. The germline gives CDR1 LNHDA, CDR2 SQIVND (reference sequence). The CDR3 DNA is TGTGCCAGTACGGGGGGAGGGGTTGCTTTCTTT. Amino acids: CASTGGGVAFF.

The sample holds one count of this clone. The chain joins TRBV18 to TRBJ1-6; D possibly corresponds to TRBD1 (5 bases). This CDR3 has 14 residues. V was pared by 3 bases and J by 6 bases, with 9 bases between. Per the germline V gene, CDR1 is KGHSH and CDR2 is LQKENI. In DNA, the CDR3 is TGTGCCAGCTCACCTGGCCAGGGTAATTCACCCCTCCACTTT. Its protein is CASSPGQGNSPLHF.

The chain employs TRBV6-1 and TRBJ2-2; weak D call: TRBD1 (6 bases). The V end lost 2 bases, the J end lost 8 bases, and 9 bases lay between the germline ends. Germline CDR1 MNHNS, CDR2 SASEGT. The CDR3 spans 13 residues. In DNA, the CDR3 is TGTGCCAGCAGTGAATTCCAGGGGGGGGAGCTGTTTTTT. Amino acid sequence: CASSEFQGGELFF.

The table lists this clone with a few counts. The chain is built from TRBV10-3 and TRBJ1-1, with D tentatively TRBD1 (6 bases). V lost 3 bases and J 1 base, leaving 12 bases between the germline ends. CDR1 and CDR2 (germline): ENHRY, SYGVKD. The CDR3 totals 15 residues. The CDR3, as DNA: TGTGCCATCAGTGAATATGGGACACAGAACACTGAAGCTTTCTTT. Protein: CAISEYGTQNTEAFF.

The chain recombines TRBV4-3 with TRBJ1-1; D possibly corresponds to TRBD1 (6 bases). The V end lost 0 bases, the J end lost 10 bases, and 15 bases lay between the germline ends. Per the germline V gene, CDR1 is LGHNA and CDR2 is YSLEER. CDR3 size: 14 residues. CDR3 in amino acids: CASSQDLRGSGAFF. As DNA, the CDR3 is TGCGCCAGCAGCCAAGATCTCAGGGGATCGGGAGCTTTCTTT.

The genes are TRBV19 and TRBJ1-1; no clear D. This CDR3 region has 13 residues. V was pared by 3 bases and J by 5 bases, with 10 bases between. Germline V gene lookup returns CDR1 LNHDA and CDR2 SQIVND (reference sequence). CDR3 sequence reads: CASSISEGTEAFF. In DNA, the CDR3 is TGTGCCAGTAGTATCTCCGAGGGAACTGAAGCTTTCTTT.

The chain is built from TRBV6-4 and TRBJ1-2; TRBD1 aligns across 8 bases. The V segment lost 3 bases and the J segment 8 bases; nucleotides outside the gene matches: 5. This CDR3 is built from 13 residues. Germline V gene sequence: CDR1 MRHNA, CDR2 SNTAGT. The CDR3, as DNA: TGTGCCAGCAGTGAAGACAGGGGTTTCGGCTACACCTTC. It is translated as CASSEDRGFGYTF.

This chain uses TRBV7-9 with TRBJ2-3; TRBD2 matches 12 bases. There are 17 residues in the CDR3. V was clipped by 0 bases and J by 4 bases; unmatched bases: 5. Germline V gives CDR1 SEHNR, CDR2 FQNEAQ (reference sequence). For the CDR3, the DNA is TGTGCCAGCAGCTTAGCGGCTAGCGGGAGGGGTGCAGATACGCAGTATTTT. Protein product: CASSLAASGRGADTQYF.

This clone was recorded once. The rearrangement uses TRBV14 and TRBJ2-7, with D possibly matching TRBD1 (5 bases). CDR1 SGHDN and CDR2 FVKESK come from the germline V gene. The V and J ends lost 1 base and 4 bases respectively, with 11 bases between them. This CDR3 is built from 14 residues. CDR3 sequence (DNA): TGTGCCAGCAGCCAAGCAGGGCCCTTTTACGAGCAGTACTTC. Translation gives CASSQAGPFYEQYF.

The chain carries TRBV18 and TRBJ2-7; D is possibly TRBD2 (5 bases). The germline V and J ends were trimmed by 6 bases and 3 bases, with 6 bases remaining between them. CDR1 is KGHSH and CDR2 is LQKENI in the germline V gene. The CDR3 loop spans 11 amino acids. CDR3 DNA: TGTGCCAGCTCCGAGGGCTACGAGCAGTACTTC. It translates to CASSEGYEQYF.

This sequence joins TRBV27 and TRBJ2-5, with D perhaps matching TRBD2 (5 bases). Germline lookup yields CDR1 MNHEY and CDR2 SMNVEV (reference sequence). The CDR3 is made up of 13 amino acids. Trimming left V 3 bases short and J 1 base short, with 6 bases between. The CDR3: CASSLGVQETQYF. The CDR3 DNA follows: TGTGCCAGCAGTTTGGGAGTCCAAGAGACCCAGTACTTC.

The V gene is TRBV27, the J gene TRBJ1-2; D gene uncertain. The CDR3 sequence is 16 residues long. The ends were cut back, 5 bases at V and 7 bases at J, with 23 bases in the middle. Germline V gene sequence: CDR1 MNHEY, CDR2 SMNVEV (reference sequence). DNA of the CDR3: TGTGCCAGCAGTCCGGCCCTGAGGAGGGTAGTTGGTGGCTACACCTTC. Its translation: CASSPALRRVVGGYTF.

The chain is built from TRBV10-1 and TRBJ2-1; TRBD1 aligns across 7 bases. V shed 0 bases and J 0 bases; nucleotides not matched to a gene: 11. The CDR3 is 19 residues long. Germline loops: CDR1 WNHNN, CDR2 SYGVQD (reference sequence). The CDR3 is CASSESGQGGSSSYNEQFF. The CDR3 region has the DNA TGCGCCAGCAGTGAGTCGGGCCAAGGGGGCTCGAGCTCCTACAATGAGCAGTTCTTC.

The CDR3: CASTGLMSDTQYF. The CDR3 DNA reads TGTGCCAGCACGGGACTCATGTCCGATACGCAGTATTTT. The V gene is TRBV2, the J gene TRBJ2-3; D might be TRBD2 (6 bases). Trimming removed 7 bases from V and 6 bases from J, with 14 bases in between. The CDR3 spans 13 residues. Germline CDR1 and CDR2: SNHLY and FYNNEI.

This clone was found a few times. The chain employs TRBV29-1 and TRBJ1-1, with a tentative D call TRBD1 (5 bases). Germline CDR1 is SQVTM and CDR2 is ANQGSEA. The CDR3 runs to 12 residues. Trimming removed 7 bases at V and 5 bases at J, with 14 bases between. The CDR3 nucleotides read TGCAGCGCGCGGGGGGGTAGGACTGAAGCTTTCTTT. It translates to CSARGGRTEAFF.

This chain uses TRBV27 with TRBJ2-3; 9 bases are a match to TRBD2. Germline V gene sequence: CDR1 MNHEY, CDR2 SMNVEV (reference sequence). The CDR3 covers 16 residues. V shed 6 bases and J 6 bases; nucleotides not matched to a gene: 13. CDR3 protein: CASSHLAGSSRDTQYF. In DNA, the CDR3 is TGTGCCAGCAGCCACCTAGCGGGGAGTTCTCGTGATACGCAGTATTTT.

V usage is TRBV9 and J usage is TRBJ1-5; 7 bases match TRBD1. This CDR3 contains 14 residues. Germline loops: CDR1 SGDLS, CDR2 YYNGEE. Trimming took 4 bases from V and 1 from J; bases not matched to a gene: 2. The CDR3 sequence is CASSSGQSNQPQHF. CDR3 DNA: TGTGCCAGCAGCTCGGGACAGAGCAATCAGCCCCAGCATTTT.

The V and J genes are TRBV7-2 and TRBJ1-5; 7 bases are shared with TRBD1. The length of the CDR3 is 15 residues. Trimming removed 1 base from V and 7 bases from J; junction bases left unmatched: 7. The V gene's germline CDR1 is SGHTA and CDR2 FQGNSA. CDR3 DNA: TGTGCCAGCAGCTTAGATGGCCAGGGGGGACAGCCCCAGCATTTT. Encoded protein: CASSLDGQGGQPQHF.

The chain employs TRBV5-1 and TRBJ2-7; D is possibly TRBD2 (6 bases). Trimming took off 1 base at V and 5 bases at J, with 13 bases between the two ends. The CDR3 has 14 residues. Germline CDR1 reads SGHRS; CDR2 reads YFSETQ. Written as DNA, the CDR3 is TGCGCCAGCAGCTTGCGGGGGATAAGTGACGAGCAGTACTTC. This codes for CASSLRGISDEQYF.

This chain links TRBV5-8 with TRBJ2-1; the D gene is possibly TRBD2 (7 bases). CDR1 is SGHTS, CDR2 YDEGEE, per germline. Trimming removed 2 bases at V and 7 bases at J, with 13 bases between. The length of the CDR3 is 14 residues. Written as DNA, the CDR3 is TGTGCCAGCAGCTTCCGGGGGGCTGGTAATGAGCAGTTCTTC. This gives the protein CASSFRGAGNEQFF.

This CDR3 reads CASSLERRAEDEQYF. Written as DNA, the CDR3 is TGCGCCAGCAGCTTGGAGCGCAGGGCAGAGGACGAGCAGTACTTC. The chain joins TRBV5-1 to TRBJ2-7; D is possibly TRBD1 (5 bases). In germline, CDR1 is SGHRS, CDR2 YFSETQ. This CDR3 has 15 amino acids. With 0 bases removed from V and 5 bases from J, the gap between germline ends came to 15 bases.

This chain uses TRBV10-2 with TRBJ2-5, with a possible D match to TRBD1 (7 bases). V gave up 4 bases and J gave up 9 bases, with 15 bases separating them. The CDR3 sequence is 13 residues long. Germline loops: CDR1 WSHSY, CDR2 SAAADI. CDR3 amino acids: CASSGGGQGAQYF. CDR3 nucleotides: TGCGCCAGCAGTGGCGGAGGGCAGGGGGCCCAGTACTTC.